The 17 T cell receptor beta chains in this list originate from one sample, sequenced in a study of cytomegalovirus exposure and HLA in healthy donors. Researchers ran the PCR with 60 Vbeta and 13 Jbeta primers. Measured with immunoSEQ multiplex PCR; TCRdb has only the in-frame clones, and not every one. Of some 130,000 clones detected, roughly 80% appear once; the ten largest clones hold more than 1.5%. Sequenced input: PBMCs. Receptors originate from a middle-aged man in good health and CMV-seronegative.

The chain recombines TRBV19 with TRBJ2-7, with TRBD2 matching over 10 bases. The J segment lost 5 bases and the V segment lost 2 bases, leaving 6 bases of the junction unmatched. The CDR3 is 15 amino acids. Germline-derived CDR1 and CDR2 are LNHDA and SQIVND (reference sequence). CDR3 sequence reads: CASSISGTSANEQYF. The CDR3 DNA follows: TGTGCCAGTAGTATATCAGGGACTAGCGCTAACGAGCAGTACTTC.

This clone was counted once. Here the CDR3 reads CASSYVKNTEAFF. The CDR3 region has the DNA TGTGCCAGCAGTTACGTAAAGAACACTGAAGCTTTCTTT. This chain connects TRBV6-5 to TRBJ1-1; the D is unclear. The V gene's germline CDR1 is MNHEY and CDR2 SVGAGI. The ends were cut back, 2 bases at V and 1 base at J, with 5 bases in the middle. This CDR3 contains 13 residues.

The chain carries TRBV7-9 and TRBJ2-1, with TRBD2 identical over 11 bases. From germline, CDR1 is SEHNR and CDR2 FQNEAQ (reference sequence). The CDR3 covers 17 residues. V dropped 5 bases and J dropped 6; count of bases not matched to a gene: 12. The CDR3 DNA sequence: TGTGCCAGCAGCCCGCGACTAGCGGGGCCCGGTTCCAATGAGCAGTTCTTC. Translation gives CASSPRLAGPGSNEQFF.

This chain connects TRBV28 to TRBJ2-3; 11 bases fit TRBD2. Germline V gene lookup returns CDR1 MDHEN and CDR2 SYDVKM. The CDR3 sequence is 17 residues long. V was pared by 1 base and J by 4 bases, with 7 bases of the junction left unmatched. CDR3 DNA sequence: TGTGCCAGCAGTTTATCCACGACTAGCGGGGACTCAGATACGCAGTATTTT. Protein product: CASSLSTTSGDSDTQYF. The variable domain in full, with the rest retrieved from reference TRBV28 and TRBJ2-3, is DVKVTQSSRYLVKRTGEKVFLECVQDMDHENMFWYRQDPGLGLRLIYFSYDVKMKEKGDIPEGYSVSREKKERFSLILESASTNQTSMYLCASSLSTTSGDSDTQYFGPGTRLTVL.

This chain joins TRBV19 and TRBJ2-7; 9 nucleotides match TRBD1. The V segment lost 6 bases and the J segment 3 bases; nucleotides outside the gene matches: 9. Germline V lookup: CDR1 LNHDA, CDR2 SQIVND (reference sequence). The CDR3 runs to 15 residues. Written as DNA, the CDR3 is TGTGCCAGTAGAGAACAGGACAGGGGTGGCTACGAGCAGTACTTC. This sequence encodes CASREQDRGGYEQYF.

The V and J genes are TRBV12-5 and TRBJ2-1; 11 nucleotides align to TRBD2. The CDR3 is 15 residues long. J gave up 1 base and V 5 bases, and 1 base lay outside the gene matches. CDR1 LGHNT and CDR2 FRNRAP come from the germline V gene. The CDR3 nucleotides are TGTGCTAGTGGTAGGACTAGCGGGTCCTACAATGAGCAGTTCTTC. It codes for CASGRTSGSYNEQFF.

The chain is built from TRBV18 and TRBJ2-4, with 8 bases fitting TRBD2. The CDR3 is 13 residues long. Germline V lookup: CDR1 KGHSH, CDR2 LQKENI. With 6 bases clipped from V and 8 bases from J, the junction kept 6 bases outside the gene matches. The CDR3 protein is CASSPGLGDIQYF. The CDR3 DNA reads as TGTGCCAGCTCGCCGGGACTAGGGGACATTCAGTACTTC. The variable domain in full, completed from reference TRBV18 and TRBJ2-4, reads NAGVMQNPRHLVRRRGQEARLRCSPMKGHSHVYWYRQLPEEGLKFMVYLQKENIIDESGMPKERFSAEFPKEGPSILRIQQVVRGDSAAYFCASSPGLGDIQYFGAGTRLSVL.

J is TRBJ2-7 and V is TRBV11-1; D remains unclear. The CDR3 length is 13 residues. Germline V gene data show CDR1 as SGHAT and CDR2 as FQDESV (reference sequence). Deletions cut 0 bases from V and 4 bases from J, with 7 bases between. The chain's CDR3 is CASSLAGRYEQYF. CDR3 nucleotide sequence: TGTGCCAGCAGCTTAGCGGGCAGATACGAGCAGTACTTC.

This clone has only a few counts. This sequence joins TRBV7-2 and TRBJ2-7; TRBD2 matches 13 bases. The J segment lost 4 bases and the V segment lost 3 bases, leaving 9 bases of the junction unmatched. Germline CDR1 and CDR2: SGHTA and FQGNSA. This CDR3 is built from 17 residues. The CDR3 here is CASSLAPGLAGEYEQYF. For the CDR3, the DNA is TGTGCCAGCAGCTTGGCCCCCGGACTAGCGGGAGAGTACGAGCAGTACTTC.

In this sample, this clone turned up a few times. The chain's CDR3 is CASSLPPLGSGDTGELFF. The CDR3, as DNA: TGTGCCAGCAGTTTACCCCCACTCGGGAGCGGTGACACCGGGGAGCTGTTTTTT. The rearrangement joins TRBV27 to TRBJ2-2; D might be TRBD2 (6 bases). Trimming pared 2 bases from V and 3 bases from J, leaving 19 bases between. The CDR3 loop spans 18 amino acids. The V gene's germline CDR1 is MNHEY and CDR2 SMNVEV (reference sequence).

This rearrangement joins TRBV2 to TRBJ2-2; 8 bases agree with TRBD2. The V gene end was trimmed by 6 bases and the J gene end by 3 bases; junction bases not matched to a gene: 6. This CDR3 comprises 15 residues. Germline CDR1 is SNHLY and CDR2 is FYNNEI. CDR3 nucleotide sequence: TGTGCCAGCAGCGGTAGCGGGGCTTACACCGGGGAGCTGTTTTTT. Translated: CASSGSGAYTGELFF.

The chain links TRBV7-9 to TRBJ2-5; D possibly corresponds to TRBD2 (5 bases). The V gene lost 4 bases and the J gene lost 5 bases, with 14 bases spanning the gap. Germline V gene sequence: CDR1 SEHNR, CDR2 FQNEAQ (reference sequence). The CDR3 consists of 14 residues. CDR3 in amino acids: CASSYVSTGETQYF. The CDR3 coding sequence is TGTGCCAGCAGCTACGTTTCGACGGGGGAGACCCAGTACTTC.

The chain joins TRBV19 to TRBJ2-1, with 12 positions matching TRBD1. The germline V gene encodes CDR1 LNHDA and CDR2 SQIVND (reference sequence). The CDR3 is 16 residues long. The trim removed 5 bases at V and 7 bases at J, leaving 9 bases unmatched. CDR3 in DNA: TGTGCCAGTAGTGGGCCCGGGACAGGGGGCAGGAATGAGCAGTTCTTC. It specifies CASSGPGTGGRNEQFF.

As DNA, the CDR3 is TGCAGCGCCCGGGACAGCAACACCGGGGAGCTGTTTTTT. Protein product: CSARDSNTGELFF. The chain uses TRBV29-1 and TRBJ2-2; 7 bases match TRBD1. CDR1 SQVTM and CDR2 ANQGSEA come from the germline V gene. The ends lost 7 bases at V and 2 bases at J; junction bases unmatched: 4. The CDR3 consists of 13 residues.

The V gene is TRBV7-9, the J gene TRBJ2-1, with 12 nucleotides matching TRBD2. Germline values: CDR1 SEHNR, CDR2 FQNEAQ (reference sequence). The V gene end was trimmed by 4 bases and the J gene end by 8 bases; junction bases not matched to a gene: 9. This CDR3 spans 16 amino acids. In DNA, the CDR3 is TGTGCCAGCAGCTCTCGGACTAGCGGGGCGTTGGATGAGCAGTTCTTC. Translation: CASSSRTSGALDEQFF.

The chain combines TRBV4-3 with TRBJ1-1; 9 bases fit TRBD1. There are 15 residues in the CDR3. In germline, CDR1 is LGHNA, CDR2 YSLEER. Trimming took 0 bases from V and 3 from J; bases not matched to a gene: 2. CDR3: CASSQDRQGDTEAFF. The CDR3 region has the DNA TGCGCCAGCAGCCAAGATCGACAGGGGGACACTGAAGCTTTCTTT.

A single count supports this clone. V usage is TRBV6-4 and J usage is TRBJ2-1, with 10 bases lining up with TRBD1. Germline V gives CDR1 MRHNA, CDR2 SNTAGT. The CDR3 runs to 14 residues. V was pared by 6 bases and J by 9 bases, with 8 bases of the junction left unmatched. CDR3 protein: CASSRTGQGGEQFF. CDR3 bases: TGTGCCAGCAGCAGAACCGGACAGGGGGGTGAGCAGTTCTTC.